The rows below give T cell receptor beta chains drawn from one sample of a study of post-analysis software for immune sequencing data. TCRdb independently ran MiXCR on the PCR reads; one entry per CDR3 protein. The sample lists around 200,000 distinct CDR3 sequences; about 30% were seen once. The source material was blood. The receptors shown here come from a girl aged 2-17 years with multiple sclerosis. Both conserved end residues are part of each CDR3. The D gene is left open where the match is weak. Size is stated for part of the rows, as once, few or many counts, or as a class when the clone is expanded.

V gene,clone size,J gene,D gene,CDR3 protein,CDR3 DNA
TRBV5-1,.,TRBJ1-1,.,CASTSLGLNTEAFF,TGCGCCAGCACCTCATTAGGCTTGAACACTGAAGCTTTCTTT
TRBV6-1,many,TRBJ1-2,TRBD1,CASSEVTTGGYGYTF,TGTGCCAGCAGTGAAGTGACGACAGGGGGCTATGGCTACACCTTC
TRBV5-1,many,TRBJ2-5,.,CASSWTDRTQETQYF,TGCGCCAGCAGCTGGACGGACAGAACTCAAGAGACCCAGTACTTC
TRBV5-5,many,TRBJ1-1,TRBD1,CASSLGGLRKDRGMNTEAFF,TGTGCCAGCAGCTTGGGAGGTCTCCGTAAGGACAGGGGTATGAACACTGAAGCTTTCTTT
TRBV3-1,few,TRBJ1-5,TRBD1,CASSPHTGVNQPQHF,TGTGCCAGCAGCCCTCACACAGGGGTCAATCAGCCCCAGCATTTT
TRBV5-1,few,TRBJ1-1,.,CASSSQPTLNTEAFF,TGCGCCAGCAGCTCCCAACCAACATTGAACACTGAAGCTTTCTTT
TRBV6-1,many,TRBJ2-1,TRBD2,CASTATSGRPTGNEQFF,TGTGCCAGCACTGCGACTAGCGGGAGGCCTACGGGCAATGAGCAGTTCTTC
TRBV5-5,.,TRBJ2-2,.,CATREVANTGELFF,TGTGCCACCCGGGAAGTGGCGAACACCGGGGAGCTGTTTTTT
TRBV5-1,many,TRBJ2-5,TRBD2,CASSIRAGGAETQYF,TGCGCCAGCAGCATCAGAGCGGGGGGAGCAGAGACCCAGTACTTC
TRBV7-2,few,TRBJ1-4,TRBD1,CASSLQGGLANEKLFF,TGTGCCAGCAGCTTACAGGGGGGCTTGGCTAATGAAAAACTGTTTTTT
TRBV12-3/TRBV12-4,many,TRBJ2-1,TRBD2,CASSRGRGAREQFF,TGTGCCAGCAGTCGAGGGCGGGGGGCACGGGAGCAGTTCTTC
TRBV5-5,many,TRBJ1-6,TRBD1,CASSTGTGEPLHF,TGTGCCAGCAGTACCGGGACAGGGGAACCCCTCCACTTT
TRBV30,few,TRBJ1-2,.,CAWSPVYYGYTF,TGTGCCTGGAGTCCCGTTTACTATGGCTACACCTTC
TRBV16,.,TRBJ2-3,.,CASSLKPQKPDTQYF,TGTGCCAGCAGCCTCAAACCCCAAAAGCCAGATACGCAGTATTTT
TRBV4-1,many,TRBJ2-1,TRBD2,CASRPSGSWGNEQFF,TGCGCCAGCAGACCTAGCGGGAGTTGGGGAAATGAGCAGTTCTTC
TRBV15,.,TRBJ1-2,TRBD1,CATSSRDREGNYGYTF,TGTGCCACCAGCAGCCGGGACAGGGAAGGGAACTATGGCTACACCTTC
TRBV20-1,.,TRBJ2-7,.,CRANAGLYEQYF,TGCAGGGCTAATGCGGGGCTCTACGAGCAGTACTTC
TRBV6-2/TRBV6-3,.,TRBJ1-5,TRBD1,CASSYTWWQGAGQPQHF,TGTGCCAGCAGTTACACTTGGTGGCAGGGGGCCGGTCAGCCCCAGCATTTT
TRBV5-1,.,TRBJ2-7,.,CASSLVASEQYF,TGCGCCAGCAGCTTGGTCGCCAGCGAGCAGTACTTC
TRBV28,few,TRBJ2-3,.,CASSSEFRGTDTQYF,TGTGCCAGCAGTTCCGAATTCAGGGGCACAGATACGCAGTATTTT
TRBV12-3/TRBV12-4,many,TRBJ2-7,.,CASSLTHEQYF,TGTGCCAGCAGTTTAACCCACGAGCAGTACTTC
TRBV28,.,TRBJ2-7,TRBD1,CASSSQGADYEQYF,TGTGCCAGCAGTTCACAGGGGGCGGACTACGAGCAGTACTTC
TRBV6-5,many,TRBJ2-1,.,CASSRVRRSAYNEQFF,TGTGCCAGCAGTCGGGTCAGGCGGTCGGCCTACAATGAGCAGTTCTTC
TRBV4-1,once,TRBJ1-5,.,CASSHADMGFYSNQPQHF,TGCGCCAGCAGCCATGCTGACATGGGCTTTTATAGCAATCAGCCCCAGCATTTT
TRBV3-1,.,TRBJ1-1,.,CASSHGGRQTEAFF,TGTGCCAGCAGCCATGGGGGGAGGCAAACTGAAGCTTTCTTT
TRBV5-1,many,TRBJ2-5,TRBD2,CASSSTRLAGETQYF,TGCGCCAGCAGCTCCACGAGACTAGCGGGAGAGACCCAGTACTTC
TRBV2,.,TRBJ2-7,.,CASSEAHRDRWYF,TGTGCCAGCAGTGAAGCGCATAGGGACCGTTGGTACTTC
TRBV12-3/TRBV12-4,many,TRBJ2-1,.,CASSPGREYNEQFF,TGTGCCAGCAGTCCTGGACGGGAATACAATGAGCAGTTCTTC
TRBV12-3/TRBV12-4,few,TRBJ2-1,TRBD2,CASSLTSAGSGEQFF,TGTGCCAGCAGTCTGACATCAGCGGGGTCAGGTGAGCAGTTCTTC
TRBV13,few,TRBJ2-7,.,CASSLIRTGGFVEQYF,TGTGCCAGCAGCCTCATACGGACTGGGGGCTTTGTCGAGCAGTACTTC
TRBV6-2/TRBV6-3,few,TRBJ1-5,.,CASSYVRVGQPQHF,TGTGCCAGCAGTTACGTCAGGGTGGGTCAGCCCCAGCATTTT
TRBV6-5,.,TRBJ2-7,.,CAGSEAGGFLHEQYF,TGTGCCGGCAGCGAAGCAGGAGGCTTCCTCCACGAGCAGTACTTC
TRBV21-1,few,TRBJ2-7,.,CASTFGVTGGSIFSYEQYF,TGTGCCAGCACCTTCGGAGTGACAGGGGGCTCTATTTTCTCCTACGAGCAGTACTTC
TRBV20-1,few,TRBJ2-7,TRBD2,CSATARLAGAYEQYF,TGCAGTGCTACTGCTAGACTAGCGGGGGCCTACGAGCAGTACTTC
TRBV20-1,few,TRBJ2-3,.,CSARDTRGPDTQYF,TGCAGTGCTAGAGATACAAGGGGCCCAGATACGCAGTATTTT
TRBV5-1,many,TRBJ1-2,.,CASSLGDGGPGGYTF,TGCGCCAGCAGCTTGGGAGACGGGGGACCCGGAGGCTACACCTTC
TRBV20-1,.,TRBJ2-1,.,CSAWGRTSNEQFF,TGCAGTGCCTGGGGACGGACGTCCAATGAGCAGTTCTTC
TRBV20-1,once,TRBJ2-7,.,CSAMKPGPSYEQYF,TGCAGTGCCATGAAACCGGGACCTTCCTACGAGCAGTACTTC
TRBV4-1,.,TRBJ1-1,TRBD1,CASSRPGQGRREAFF,TGCGCCAGCAGCCGCCCGGGACAGGGCCGCAGGGAAGCTTTCTTT
TRBV4-2,few,TRBJ1-1,TRBD1,CASSHLGTGVIGTEAFF,TGTGCCAGCAGCCATCTCGGGACAGGGGTGATTGGAACTGAAGCTTTCTTT
TRBV27,many,TRBJ2-4,TRBD1,CASSYPTGNIQYF,TGTGCCAGCAGTTACCCGACAGGGAACATTCAGTACTTC
TRBV6-5,many,TRBJ1-6,.,CASSYQGGAGNSPLHF,TGTGCCAGCAGTTACCAAGGGGGGGCCGGGAACTCACCCCTCCACTTT
TRBV6-5,.,TRBJ2-3,.,CASGYADYVAFVSVVYTDTQYF,TGTGCCAGCGGTTACGCGGATTACGTGGCTTTTGTTTCCGTGGTATACACAGATACGCAGTATTTT
TRBV7-9,many,TRBJ2-3,.,CASSLVGTDTQYF,TGTGCCAGCAGCTTAGTCGGGACAGATACGCAGTATTTT
TRBV19,.,TRBJ1-5,.,CASSIDQRFNQPQHF,TGTGCCAGTAGTATAGATCAAAGGTTCAATCAGCCCCAGCATTTT
TRBV20-1,few,TRBJ1-5,TRBD1,CSARPGGDQPQHF,TGCAGTGCTAGACCAGGGGGGGATCAGCCCCAGCATTTT
TRBV29-1,.,TRBJ2-1,.,CSAKIKGGKVGDEQFF,TGCAGCGCCAAAATAAAGGGGGGAAAGGTGGGGGATGAGCAGTTCTTC
TRBV20-1,.,TRBJ2-3,.,CSAESGSTDTQYF,TGCAGTGCCGAGTCCGGTTCCACAGATACGCAGTATTTT
TRBV5-1,many,TRBJ2-1,TRBD2,CASSWGLVNEQFF,TGCGCCAGCAGCTGGGGACTAGTTAATGAGCAGTTCTTC
TRBV20-1,many,TRBJ2-1,TRBD2,CSARGLAGGMNEQFF,TGCAGTGCTAGGGGACTAGCGGGAGGTATGAATGAGCAGTTCTTC
TRBV6-1,.,TRBJ2-5,.,CASSEVGMETQYF,TGTGCCAGCAGTGAAGTAGGGATGGAGACCCAGTACTTC
TRBV28,.,TRBJ2-1,.,CASSLGGLYNEQFF,TGTGCCAGCAGTTTGGGAGGACTTTACAATGAGCAGTTCTTC